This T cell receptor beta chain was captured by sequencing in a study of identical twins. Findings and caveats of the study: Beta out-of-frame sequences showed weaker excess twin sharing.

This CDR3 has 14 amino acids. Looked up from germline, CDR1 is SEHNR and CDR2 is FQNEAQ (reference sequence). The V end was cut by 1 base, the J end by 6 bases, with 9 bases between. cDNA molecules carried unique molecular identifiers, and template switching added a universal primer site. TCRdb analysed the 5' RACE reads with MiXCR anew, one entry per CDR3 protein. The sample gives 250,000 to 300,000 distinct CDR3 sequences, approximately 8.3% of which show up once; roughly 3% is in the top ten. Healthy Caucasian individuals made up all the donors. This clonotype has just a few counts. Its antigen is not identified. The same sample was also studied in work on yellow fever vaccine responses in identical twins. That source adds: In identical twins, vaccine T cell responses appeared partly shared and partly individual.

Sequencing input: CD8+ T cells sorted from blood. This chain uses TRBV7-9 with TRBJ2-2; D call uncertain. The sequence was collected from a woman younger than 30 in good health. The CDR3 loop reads CASSLGAGSGELFF. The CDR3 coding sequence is TGTGCCAGCAGCTTAGGTGCCGGTTCCGGGGAGCTGTTTTTT.